This entry concerns a single T cell receptor beta chain. The antigen remains undetermined. Relative to the germline gene, one junction end is altered; a read error may explain this. These data come from a study of cytomegalovirus exposure and HLA in healthy donors. Both 60 Vbeta primers and 13 Jbeta primers went into the PCR. Authors' analysis steps: A later analysis counted around 80 million unique TCR beta chains, around 11 million shared. Profiled with immunoSEQ multiplex PCR; TCRdb holds only in-frame clones, not every one. The V and J calls and clone size were taken over from that table, and D and trimming were inferred from the DNA. The sample yields some 120,000 clones, nearly 80% seen once. Findings of the study overall: In a later analysis, a missense DCLRE1C variant was linked to TCR beta V- and J-gene trimming.

Germline V lookup: CDR1 SGHRS, CDR2 YFSETQ. The CDR3 consists of 16 residues. The clonotype comes from a woman aged 40 to 50 in good health and CMV-seronegative. V is TRBV5-1 and J is TRBJ2-4; possibly TRBD2 for D (5 bases). The specimen was PBMCs. This chain's CDR3 is CASSQRGLMAKNSQYF. For the CDR3, the DNA is TGCGCCAGCAGCCAACGGGGTCTAATGGCCAAAAACAGTCAGTACTTC.